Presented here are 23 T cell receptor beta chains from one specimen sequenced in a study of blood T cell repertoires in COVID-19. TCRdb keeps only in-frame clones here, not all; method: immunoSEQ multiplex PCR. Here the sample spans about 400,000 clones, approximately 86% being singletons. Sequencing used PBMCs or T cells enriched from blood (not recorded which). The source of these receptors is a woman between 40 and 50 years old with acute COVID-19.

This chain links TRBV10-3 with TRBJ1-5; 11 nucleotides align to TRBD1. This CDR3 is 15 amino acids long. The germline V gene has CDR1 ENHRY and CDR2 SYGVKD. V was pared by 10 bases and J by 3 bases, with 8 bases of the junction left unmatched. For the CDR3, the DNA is TGTGCCACCCGGACAGGGGGCGTCTACAATCAGCCCCAGCATTTT. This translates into CATRTGGVYNQPQHF.

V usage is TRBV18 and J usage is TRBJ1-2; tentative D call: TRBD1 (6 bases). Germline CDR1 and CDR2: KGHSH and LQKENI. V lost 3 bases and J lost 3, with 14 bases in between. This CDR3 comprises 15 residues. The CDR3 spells CASSPIDRIDYGYTF. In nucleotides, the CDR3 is TGTGCCAGCTCACCGATTGACAGGATCGACTATGGCTACACCTTC.

The CDR3 is CASYEGGTNYGYTF. In DNA, the CDR3 is TGCGCCAGCTACGAGGGAGGAACTAACTATGGCTACACCTTC. The chain recombines TRBV5-1 with TRBJ1-2; D unclear. The CDR3 has 14 amino acids. V lost 7 bases, J lost 0 bases, and 13 bases lay in between. Germline-derived CDR1 and CDR2 are SGHRS and YFSETQ.

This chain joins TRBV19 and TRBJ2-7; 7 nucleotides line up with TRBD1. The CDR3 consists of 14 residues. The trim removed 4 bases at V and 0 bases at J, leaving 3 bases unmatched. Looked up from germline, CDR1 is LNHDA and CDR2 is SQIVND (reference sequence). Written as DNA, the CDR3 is TGTGCCAGTAGTACCCGGGACAGCTCCTACGAGCAGTACTTC. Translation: CASSTRDSSYEQYF.

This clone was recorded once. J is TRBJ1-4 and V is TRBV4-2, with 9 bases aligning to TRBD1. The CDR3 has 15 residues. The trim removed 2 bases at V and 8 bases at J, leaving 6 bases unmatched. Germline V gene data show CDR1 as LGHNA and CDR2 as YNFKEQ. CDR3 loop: CASSQRGQGGEKLFF. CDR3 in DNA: TGTGCCAGCAGCCAACGGGGACAGGGCGGAGAAAAACTGTTTTTT.

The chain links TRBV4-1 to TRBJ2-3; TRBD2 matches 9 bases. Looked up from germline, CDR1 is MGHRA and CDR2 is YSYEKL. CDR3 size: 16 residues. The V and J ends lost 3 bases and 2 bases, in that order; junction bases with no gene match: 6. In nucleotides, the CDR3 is TGCGCCAGCAGCCATGTAGCGGGGGAATTCACAGATACGCAGTATTTT. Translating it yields CASSHVAGEFTDTQYF.

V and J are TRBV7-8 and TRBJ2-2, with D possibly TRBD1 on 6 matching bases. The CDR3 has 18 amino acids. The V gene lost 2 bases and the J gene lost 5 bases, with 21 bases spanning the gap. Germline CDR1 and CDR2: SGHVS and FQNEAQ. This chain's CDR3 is CASSLRVLGRGNTGELFF. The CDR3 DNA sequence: TGTGCCAGCAGCTTAAGGGTTTTGGGCAGGGGAAATACCGGGGAGCTGTTTTTT.

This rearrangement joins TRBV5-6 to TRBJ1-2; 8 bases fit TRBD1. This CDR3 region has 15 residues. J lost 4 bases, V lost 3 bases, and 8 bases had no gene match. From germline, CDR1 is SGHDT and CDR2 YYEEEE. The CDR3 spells CASSSTADRVYGYTF. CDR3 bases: TGTGCCAGCAGCTCAACAGCGGACAGGGTCTATGGCTACACCTTC.

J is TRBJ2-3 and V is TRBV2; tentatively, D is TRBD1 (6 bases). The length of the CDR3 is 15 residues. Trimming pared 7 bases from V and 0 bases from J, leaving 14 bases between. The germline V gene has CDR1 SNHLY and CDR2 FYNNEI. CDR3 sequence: CASIKGTSSTDTQYF. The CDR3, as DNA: TGTGCCAGCATCAAGGGGACATCTAGCACAGATACGCAGTATTTT.

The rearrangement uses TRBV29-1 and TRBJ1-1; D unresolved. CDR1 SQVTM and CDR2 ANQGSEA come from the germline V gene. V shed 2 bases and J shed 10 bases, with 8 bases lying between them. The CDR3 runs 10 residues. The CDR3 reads CSVELLGAFF. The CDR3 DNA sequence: TGCAGCGTTGAACTACTAGGAGCTTTCTTT.

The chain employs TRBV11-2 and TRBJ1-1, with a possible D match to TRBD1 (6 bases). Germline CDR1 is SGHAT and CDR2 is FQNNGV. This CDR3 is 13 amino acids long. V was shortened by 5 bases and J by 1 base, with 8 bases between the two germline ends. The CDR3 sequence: CASSQDRNTEAFF. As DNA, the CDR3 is TGTGCCAGCAGCCAGGACAGGAACACTGAAGCTTTCTTT.

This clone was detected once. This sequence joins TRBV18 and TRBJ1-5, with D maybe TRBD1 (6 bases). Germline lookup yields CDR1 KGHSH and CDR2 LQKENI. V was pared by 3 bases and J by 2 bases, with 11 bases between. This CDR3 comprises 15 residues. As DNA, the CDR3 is TGTGCCAGCTCACCTCAAGGGGGGGGCAATCAGCCCCAGCATTTT. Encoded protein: CASSPQGGGNQPQHF.

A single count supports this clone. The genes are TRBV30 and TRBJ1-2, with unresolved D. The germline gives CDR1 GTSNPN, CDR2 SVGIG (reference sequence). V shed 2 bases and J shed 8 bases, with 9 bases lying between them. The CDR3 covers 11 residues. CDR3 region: CAWSQRGGYTF. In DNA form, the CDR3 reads TGTGCCTGGAGTCAAAGAGGCGGCTACACCTTC. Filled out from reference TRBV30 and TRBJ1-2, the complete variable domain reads SQTIHQWPATLVQPVGSPLSLECTVEGTSNPNLYWYRQAAGRGLQLLFYSVGIGQISSEVPQNLSASRPQDRQFILSSKKLLLSDSGFYLCAWSQRGGYTFGSGTRLTVV.

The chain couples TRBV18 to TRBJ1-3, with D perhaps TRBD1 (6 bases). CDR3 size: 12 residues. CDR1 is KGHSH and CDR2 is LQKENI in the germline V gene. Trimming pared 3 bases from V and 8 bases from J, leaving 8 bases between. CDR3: CASSPKGDTIYF. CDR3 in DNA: TGTGCCAGCTCACCCAAGGGGGACACCATATATTTT.

In nucleotides, the CDR3 is TGTGCCAGCAGTCGCGTACGGGGGACTGAAGCTTTCTTT. Translation: CASSRVRGTEAFF. The chain joins TRBV12-3 or TRBV12-4 to TRBJ1-1; a weak D match, TRBD1 (5 bases). Trimming removed 5 bases from V and 5 bases from J, with 12 bases in between. This CDR3 contains 13 residues.

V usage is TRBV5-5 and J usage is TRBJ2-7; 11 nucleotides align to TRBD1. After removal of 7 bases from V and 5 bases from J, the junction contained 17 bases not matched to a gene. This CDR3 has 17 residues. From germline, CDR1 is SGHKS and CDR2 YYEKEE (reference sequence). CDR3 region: CASDKRVRGTGGNEQYF. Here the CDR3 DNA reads TGTGCCAGCGATAAAAGGGTCCGCGGGACAGGGGGGAACGAGCAGTACTTC.

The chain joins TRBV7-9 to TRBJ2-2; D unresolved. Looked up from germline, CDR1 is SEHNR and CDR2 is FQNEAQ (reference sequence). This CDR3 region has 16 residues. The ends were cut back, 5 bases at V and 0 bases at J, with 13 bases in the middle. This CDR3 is CASSLNSPANTGELFF. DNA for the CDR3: TGTGCCAGCAGCCTTAACAGCCCCGCGAACACCGGGGAGCTGTTTTTT.

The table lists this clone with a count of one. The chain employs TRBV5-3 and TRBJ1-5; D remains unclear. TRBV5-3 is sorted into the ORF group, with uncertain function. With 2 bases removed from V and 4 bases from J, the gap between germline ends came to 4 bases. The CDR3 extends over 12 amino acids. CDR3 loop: CARSFSNQPQHF. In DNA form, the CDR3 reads TGTGCCAGAAGCTTCAGTAATCAGCCCCAGCATTTT.

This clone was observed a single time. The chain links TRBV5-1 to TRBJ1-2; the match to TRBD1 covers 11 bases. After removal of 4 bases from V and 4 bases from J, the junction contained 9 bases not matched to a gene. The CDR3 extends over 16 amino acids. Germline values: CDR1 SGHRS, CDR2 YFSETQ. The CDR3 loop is CASSPTGTGGIYGYTF. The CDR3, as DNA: TGCGCCAGCAGCCCGACCGGGACAGGGGGTATCTATGGCTACACCTTC.

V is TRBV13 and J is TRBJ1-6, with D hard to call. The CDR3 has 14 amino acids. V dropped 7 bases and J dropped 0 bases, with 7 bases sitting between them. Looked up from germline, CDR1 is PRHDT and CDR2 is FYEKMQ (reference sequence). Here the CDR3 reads CASTVSSYNSPLHF. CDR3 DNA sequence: TGTGCCAGCACGGTGAGCTCCTATAATTCACCCCTCCACTTT. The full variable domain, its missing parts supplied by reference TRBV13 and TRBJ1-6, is AAGVIQSPRHLIKEKRETATLKCYPIPRHDTVYWYQQGPGQDPQFLISFYEKMQSDKGSIPDRFSAQQFSDYHSELNMSSLELGDSALYFCASTVSSYNSPLHFGNGTRLTVT.

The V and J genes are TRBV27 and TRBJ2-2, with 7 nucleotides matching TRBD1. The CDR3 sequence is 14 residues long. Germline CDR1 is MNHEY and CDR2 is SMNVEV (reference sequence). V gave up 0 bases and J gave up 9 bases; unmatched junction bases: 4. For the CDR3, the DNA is TGTGCCAGCAGTTTATCACAGGGGCAGAGGGAGCTGTTTTTT. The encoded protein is CASSLSQGQRELFF.

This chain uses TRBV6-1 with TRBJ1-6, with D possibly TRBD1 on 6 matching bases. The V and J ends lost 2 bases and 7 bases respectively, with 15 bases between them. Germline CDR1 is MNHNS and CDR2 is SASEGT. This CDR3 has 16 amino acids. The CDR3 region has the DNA TGTGCCAGCAGTGAACAGGGGAACTGGAAGAATTCACCCCTCCACTTT. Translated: CASSEQGNWKNSPLHF.

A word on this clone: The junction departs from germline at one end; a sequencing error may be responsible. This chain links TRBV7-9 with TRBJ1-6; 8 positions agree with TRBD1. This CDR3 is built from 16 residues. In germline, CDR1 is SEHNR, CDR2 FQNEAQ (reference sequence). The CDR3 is CASSSLRQGNNSPLHF. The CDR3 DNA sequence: TGTGCCAGCAGCTCCTTACGACAGGGGAATAACTCACCCCTCCACTTT.